These 16 T cell receptor beta chains originate from one sample sequenced in a study of STAT5B mutations in CD4+ large granular lymphocyte leukemia. Here immunoSEQ multiplex PCR was the method, and the copy in TCRdb shows in-frame clones only, minus some. There are some 2,000 clones in the sample; roughly four fifths occur only once, and approximately 2% lies in the top ten. Sequenced material: PBMCs. These receptors were taken from a woman aged 70-85 years with CD4+ T-cell large granular lymphocyte leukemia.

This clone came up a few times. This chain connects TRBV27 to TRBJ2-7; TRBD1 aligns across 7 bases. Germline trimming cut 5 bases from V and 5 bases from J; bases unmatched to any gene: 6. Per germline, CDR1 MNHEY and CDR2 SMNVEV (reference sequence). There are 13 residues in the CDR3. The CDR3 sequence: CASSARTGHEQYF. DNA for the CDR3: TGTGCCAGCAGTGCCCGGACAGGACACGAGCAGTACTTC.

V and J are TRBV11-2 and TRBJ1-1; no definite D call. CDR3 size: 13 residues. CDR1 SGHAT and CDR2 FQNNGV come from the germline V gene. V shed 3 bases and J shed 3 bases, with 8 bases lying between them. The CDR3 DNA reads TGTGCCAGCAGCTTGGCCCGGTACACTGAAGCTTTCTTT. It translates to CASSLARYTEAFF.

The chain links TRBV11-3 to TRBJ2-3; TRBD1 aligns across 9 bases. With V trimmed by 3 bases and J by 4 bases, 2 bases remained unmatched. The CDR3 totals 14 residues. Germline V gene lookup returns CDR1 SGHNT and CDR2 YENEEA. CDR3 nucleotide sequence: TGTGCCAGCAGCTTGGGACAGGGCCCAGATACGCAGTATTTT. It codes for CASSLGQGPDTQYF. The whole variable domain, remainder taken from reference TRBV11-3 and TRBJ2-3, is EAGVVQSPRYKIIEKKQPVAFWCNPISGHNTLYWYLQNLGQGPELLIRYENEEAVDDSQLPKDRFSAERLKGVDSTLKIQPAELGDSAVYLCASSLGQGPDTQYFGPGTRLTVL.

The chain uses TRBV11-2 and TRBJ2-5; the match to TRBD2 covers 7 bases. Germline assignment: CDR1 SGHAT and CDR2 FQNNGV. This CDR3 is built from 14 residues. Trimming at V came to 6 bases and at J to 2 bases, leaving 6 bases not matched to a gene. The CDR3 sequence is CASRHWGGQETQYF. The CDR3 bases are TGTGCCAGCAGACATTGGGGGGGACAAGAGACCCAGTACTTC.

J is TRBJ2-3 and V is TRBV6-5, with D possibly called TRBD1 or TRBD2 (6 bases each). This CDR3 region has 16 residues. Trimming shortened V by 4 bases and J by 0 bases, and 14 bases separated the two germline ends. From germline, CDR1 is MNHEY and CDR2 SVGAGI. CDR3 loop: CASSSLRGRSTDTQYF. The CDR3 nucleotides are TGTGCCAGCAGTTCCTTAAGGGGGAGGAGCACAGATACGCAGTATTTT.

V is TRBV7-9 and J is TRBJ2-5; TRBD2 is a possible D gene (6 bases). Germline-derived CDR1 and CDR2 are SEHNR and FQNEAQ (reference sequence). V was pared by 3 bases and J by 1 base, with 15 bases between. The length of the CDR3 is 16 residues. CDR3 in amino acids: CASSLGVGGLQETQYF. In DNA form, the CDR3 reads TGTGCCAGCAGCTTGGGGGTCGGGGGTCTCCAAGAGACCCAGTACTTC.

V is TRBV10-3 and J is TRBJ2-5, with TRBD2 matching 12 bases. Germline V gives CDR1 ENHRY, CDR2 SYGVKD. Germline trimming cut 5 bases from V and 0 bases from J; bases unmatched to any gene: 4. The CDR3 has 16 residues. The CDR3 region is CAISRRLAGDQETQYF. The CDR3 DNA sequence: TGTGCCATCAGTCGCCGACTAGCGGGGGACCAAGAGACCCAGTACTTC.

The sample holds a few counts of this clone. The rearrangement uses TRBV2 and TRBJ1-6; D is ambiguous. This CDR3 comprises 15 residues. Between the trimmed V and J ends, which lost 7 bases and 0 bases, there was a span of 10 bases. In germline, CDR1 is SNHLY, CDR2 FYNNEI. In DNA form, the CDR3 reads TGTGCCAGCAACCGAGAGAGCTCCTATAATTCACCCCTCCACTTT. Its translation: CASNRESSYNSPLHF. Full variable domain (rest looked up from reference TRBV2 and TRBJ1-6): EPEVTQTPSHQVTQMGQEVILRCVPISNHLYFYWYRQILGQKVEFLVSFYNNEISEKSEIFDDQFSVERPDGSNFTLKIRSTKLEDSAMYFCASNRESSYNSPLHFGNGTRLTVT.

This chain connects TRBV7-2 to TRBJ1-5; TRBD1 might be the D (6 bases). Germline V CDR1 and CDR2: SGHTA, FQGNSA. V shed 4 bases and J shed 3 bases, with 13 bases lying between them. The CDR3 consists of 15 residues. The CDR3 DNA sequence: TGTGCCAGCAGCTGGAACCAGGGGACCAATCAGCCCCAGCATTTT. As protein: CASSWNQGTNQPQHF. The complete variable domain, with remaining parts taken from reference TRBV7-2 and TRBJ1-5, reads GAGVSQSPSNKVTEKGKDVELRCDPISGHTALYWYRQSLGQGLEFLIYFQGNSAPDKSGLPSDRFSAERTGGSVSTLTIQRTQQEDSAVYLCASSWNQGTNQPQHFGDGTRLSIL.

The CDR3 loop reads CASSLKTGRTGELFF. CDR3 coding DNA: TGTGCCAGCAGCCTAAAGACAGGGAGGACCGGGGAGCTGTTTTTT. The V and J genes are TRBV5-4 and TRBJ2-2; tentative D call: TRBD1 (7 bases). Germline assignment: CDR1 SGHNT and CDR2 YYREEE (reference sequence). The V end lost 4 bases, the J end lost 5 bases, and 15 bases lay between the germline ends. The CDR3 spans 15 residues.

The chain uses TRBV5-4 and TRBJ1-1; D gene unclear. Germline V gene lookup returns CDR1 SGHNT and CDR2 YYREEE (reference sequence). V gave up 0 bases and J gave up 4 bases, with 13 bases separating them. The CDR3 sequence is 15 residues long. The CDR3 region is CASSLDSLVSTEAFF. CDR3 sequence (DNA): TGTGCCAGCAGCTTGGATTCTCTCGTCAGCACTGAAGCTTTCTTT. Based on the CDR3 plus reference TRBV5-4 and TRBJ1-1, the full variable domain is ETGVTQSPTHLIKTRGQQVTLRCSSQSGHNTVSWYQQALGQGPQFIFQYYREEENGRGNFPPRFSGLQFPNYSSELNVNALELDDSALYLCASSLDSLVSTEAFFGQGTRLTVV.

The rearrangement links TRBV5-1 to TRBJ1-3; D remains unclear. Germline V gene sequence: CDR1 SGHRS, CDR2 YFSETQ. Deletions cut 0 bases from V and 0 bases from J, with 10 bases between. CDR3 size: 16 residues. This chain's CDR3 is CASSLGSVGSGNTIYF. CDR3 sequence (DNA): TGCGCCAGCAGCTTGGGATCGGTAGGCTCTGGAAACACCATATATTTT.

The chain recombines TRBV4-3 with TRBJ1-2; a possible D gene is TRBD1 (5 bases). From germline, CDR1 is LGHNA and CDR2 YSLEER. The CDR3 is 15 amino acids. Trimming removed 1 base at V and 5 bases at J, with 14 bases between. The CDR3 bases are TGCGCCAGCAGCCAAGGGACCTCAAGGGGATATGGCTACACCTTC. It codes for CASSQGTSRGYGYTF.

The chain joins TRBV2 to TRBJ1-1; no definite D call. This CDR3 region has 15 residues. Germline V gives CDR1 SNHLY, CDR2 FYNNEI. V was shortened by 6 bases and J by 0 bases, with 14 bases between the two germline ends. The CDR3: CASSDGLTLNTEAFF. Written as DNA, the CDR3 is TGTGCCAGCAGCGATGGACTTACCTTGAACACTGAAGCTTTCTTT.

The chain uses TRBV2 and TRBJ2-1; 7 nucleotides align to TRBD2. CDR1 SNHLY and CDR2 FYNNEI come from the germline V gene. The CDR3 totals 14 residues. V shed 7 bases, J shed 7 bases, and the junction held 10 bases outside the gene matches. DNA for the CDR3: TGTGCCAGCAACCGAGGCGGGAGTTCGAATGAGCAGTTCTTC. This translates into CASNRGGSSNEQFF.

V and J are TRBV4-1 and TRBJ1-3; unclear D gene. V lost 0 bases to trimming and J lost 0 bases, with 12 bases between them. The CDR3 totals 17 residues. Germline assignment: CDR1 MGHRA and CDR2 YSYEKL. Here the CDR3 reads CASSQDPGSVSGNTIYF. The DNA for the CDR3 is TGCGCCAGCAGCCAAGATCCGGGATCAGTCTCTGGAAACACCATATATTTT.